The rows below give T cell receptor beta chains drawn from one sample of a study of blood T cell repertoires in COVID-19. TCRdb keeps only in-frame clones here, not all; method: immunoSEQ multiplex PCR. The data hold roughly 140,000 clones, with around 84% observed a single time. Sequences were obtained from peripheral blood. The receptor source for this set is a woman aged 45-60 years in a cohort sampled during active or convalescent COVID-19. The CDR3 runs from the conserved cysteine through the conserved F or W. The order of the fields is V gene, clone size, J gene, D gene, CDR3 length, CDR3 protein, CDR3 DNA. A D gene is named only where the DNA matches it firmly. Only some rows state a clone size, as once, few, many or a class for expanded clones.

>TRBV5-4|NA|TRBJ2-5|TRBD2|15
CASSASGGAKETQYF
TGTGCCAGCAGCGCTAGCGGGGGGGCAAAGGAGACCCAGTACTTC
>TRBV18|few|TRBJ2-3|NA|12
CASSSSTDTQYF
TGTGCCAGCTCATCTTCCACAGATACGCAGTATTTT
>TRBV2|NA|TRBJ2-3|TRBD1|18
CASSEAPPGQGPTDTQYF
TGTGCCAGCAGTGAAGCGCCACCTGGACAGGGCCCCACAGATACGCAGTATTTT
>TRBV14|NA|TRBJ1-2|NA|16
CASSQAGRGFAYGYTF
TGTGCCAGCAGCCAAGCCGGACGGGGTTTTGCCTATGGCTACACCTTC
>TRBV6-5|NA|TRBJ2-2|TRBD2|14
CASMTGGGTGELFF
TGTGCCAGCATGACCGGGGGGGGCACCGGGGAGCTGTTTTTT
>TRBV10-3|NA|TRBJ2-2|TRBD1|15
CAISGGTGGSGELFF
TGTGCCATCAGTGGAGGGACAGGGGGCTCCGGGGAGCTGTTTTTT
>TRBV27|few|TRBJ1-1|NA|14
CASSLWGDVTEAFF
TGTGCCAGCAGTTTATGGGGGGATGTGACTGAAGCTTTCTTT
>TRBV5-1|once|TRBJ1-2|NA|12
CASSPVPGGYTF
TGCGCCAGCAGCCCGGTCCCGGGGGGCTACACCTTC
>TRBV12-3/TRBV12-4|NA|TRBJ2-2|NA|12
CASSLGLAGLFF
TGTGCCAGCAGTTTAGGATTGGCGGGGCTGTTTTTT
>TRBV6-6|few|TRBJ2-7|TRBD2|15
CASSLGLAEHYEQYF
TGTGCCAGCAGTTTGGGACTAGCGGAGCACTACGAGCAGTACTTC
>TRBV6-2/TRBV6-3|NA|TRBJ1-5|TRBD1|14
CASSYGTGDQPQHF
TGTGCCAGCAGTTACGGGACAGGGGACCAGCCCCAGCATTTT
>TRBV2|few|TRBJ2-2|NA|14
CASSGPRGTGELFF
TGTGCCAGCAGTGGCCCCAGGGGCACCGGGGAGCTGTTTTTT
>TRBV10-3|NA|TRBJ2-7|NA|12
CAVAGQNYEQYF
TGTGCCGTCGCGGGGCAGAACTACGAGCAGTACTTC
>TRBV2|NA|TRBJ1-5|NA|14
CASAGGYSNQPQHF
TGTGCCAGCGCGGGGGGGTATAGCAATCAGCCCCAGCATTTT
>TRBV2|NA|TRBJ2-1|NA|14
CASSGGFSYNEQFF
TGTGCCAGCAGTGGAGGTTTCTCCTACAATGAGCAGTTCTTC
>TRBV5-5|NA|TRBJ1-2|TRBD1|17
CASSAQTGGIANYGYTF
TGTGCCAGCAGCGCACAGACAGGGGGTATAGCTAACTATGGCTACACCTTC
>TRBV6-5|once|TRBJ1-1|TRBD1|15
CASETRDSQNTEAFF
TGTGCCAGCGAGACCCGGGACAGCCAGAACACTGAAGCTTTCTTT
>TRBV5-1|few|TRBJ2-3|NA|16
CASSLGQVLGTDTQYF
TGCGCCAGCAGCTTGGGCCAGGTTCTGGGTACAGATACGCAGTATTTT
>TRBV6-5|NA|TRBJ2-5|TRBD2|13
CASTSGGQETQYF
TGTGCCAGCACGAGCGGGGGCCAAGAGACCCAGTACTTC
>TRBV7-2|NA|TRBJ1-2|NA|16
CASSLPQGSSIDGYTF
TGTGCCAGCAGTCTCCCACAGGGATCGTCGATCGATGGCTACACCTTC
>TRBV19|NA|TRBJ2-5|TRBD1|13
CASSQTGVETQYF
TGTGCCAGTAGCCAGACAGGGGTAGAGACCCAGTACTTC
>TRBV6-6|few|TRBJ1-2|NA|16
CASSFPLGTTNYGYTF
TGTGCCAGCAGTTTCCCACTAGGGACAACTAACTATGGCTACACCTTC
>TRBV7-2|NA|TRBJ1-2|NA|15
CASSRDRTANYGYTF
TGTGCCAGCAGCCGTGACAGAACAGCTAACTATGGCTACACCTTC
>TRBV27|NA|TRBJ2-3|TRBD2|18
CASPRELAGGVNPDTQYF
TGTGCCAGCCCTAGAGAACTAGCGGGGGGGGTCAACCCAGATACGCAGTATTTT
>TRBV5-4|NA|TRBJ1-2|NA|14
CASSLPGLHYGYTF
TGTGCCAGCAGCTTACCAGGGTTGCACTATGGCTACACCTTC
>TRBV30|NA|TRBJ1-5|TRBD1|13
CAWDRGGGQPQHF
TGTGCCTGGGACAGGGGAGGAGGTCAGCCCCAGCATTTT
>TRBV7-8|NA|TRBJ1-2|NA|12
CASSLEDRGYTF
TGTGCCAGCAGCTTAGAGGACAGAGGCTACACCTTC
>TRBV15|once|TRBJ2-2|NA|18
CATSRDQLGAPYAGELFF
TGTGCCACCAGCAGAGATCAGCTAGGCGCCCCTTACGCCGGGGAGCTGTTTTTT
>TRBV5-1|NA|TRBJ1-1|NA|13
CASGRELNTEAFF
TGCGCCAGCGGCCGGGAATTAAACACTGAAGCTTTCTTT
>TRBV19|few|TRBJ2-5|TRBD2|15
CASSKGTSLVETQYF
TGTGCCAGTAGTAAAGGGACTAGCTTGGTCGAGACCCAGTACTTC
>TRBV18|once|TRBJ1-5|NA|18
CASSAYRDDVTGGQPQHF
TGTGCCAGCTCAGCGTACAGGGACGACGTAACGGGGGGTCAGCCCCAGCATTTT
>TRBV4-3|NA|TRBJ1-3|TRBD1|15
CASSQTYRGGNTIYF
TGCGCCAGCAGCCAAACTTACAGGGGCGGAAACACCATATATTTT
>TRBV7-2|NA|TRBJ1-6|NA|14
CASGPGFWNSPLHF
TGTGCCAGCGGGCCGGGGTTCTGGAATTCACCCCTCCACTTT
>TRBV20-1|NA|TRBJ1-5|TRBD1|14
CSASKQGANQPQHF
TGCAGTGCTAGTAAACAGGGGGCCAATCAGCCCCAGCATTTT
>TRBV24-1|few|TRBJ2-3|NA|16
CATSDFTAGSTDTQYF
TGTGCCACCAGTGATTTTACGGCGGGGAGCACAGATACGCAGTATTTT
>TRBV12-3/TRBV12-4|NA|TRBJ2-1|NA|12
CASRRVNNEQFF
TGTGCCAGCAGGAGAGTCAACAATGAGCAGTTCTTC
>TRBV6-6|NA|TRBJ1-6|NA|16
CASSSESGTSNSPLHF
TGTGCCAGCAGTTCGGAGTCCGGGACAAGTAATTCACCCCTCCACTTT
>TRBV7-9|NA|TRBJ2-1|TRBD2|15
CASSLRAQRGGEQFF
TGTGCCAGCAGCTTAAGGGCCCAGCGGGGGGGAGAGCAGTTCTTC
>TRBV11-2|NA|TRBJ1-3|NA|15
CASSLGVSSGNTIYF
TGTGCCAGCAGCTTAGGCGTGAGCTCTGGAAACACCATATATTTT
>TRBV7-3|few|TRBJ2-3|TRBD2|20
CASSLTWTSGGPRGTDTQYF
TGTGCCAGCAGCTTAACGTGGACTAGCGGGGGCCCCAGAGGCACAGATACGCAGTATTTT
>TRBV5-1|NA|TRBJ1-5|NA|15
CASSLDGYSNQPQHF
TGCGCCAGCAGCCTGGACGGTTATAGCAATCAGCCCCAGCATTTT
>TRBV21-1|NA|TRBJ1-2|NA|14
CASPRGAGNYGYTF
TGTGCCAGCCCCAGGGGAGCGGGGAACTATGGCTACACCTTC
>TRBV27|NA|TRBJ2-2|NA|16
CASSIRRDINTGELFF
TGTGCCAGCAGCATACGCCGGGATATCAACACCGGGGAGCTGTTTTTT
>TRBV13|NA|TRBJ1-1|NA|13
CASSPGPVTEAFF
TGTGCCAGCAGCCCAGGCCCCGTCACTGAAGCTTTCTTT
>TRBV4-2|few|TRBJ2-3|TRBD2|16
CASSLIGGANGDTQYF
TGTGCCAGCAGCCTTATCGGGGGGGCCAACGGAGATACGCAGTATTTT
>TRBV5-1|NA|TRBJ1-1|NA|12
CASSLPGTEAFF
TGCGCCAGCAGCTTACCGGGGACTGAAGCTTTCTTT
>TRBV30|NA|TRBJ2-1|TRBD2|14
CAWRASGGYNEQFF
TGTGCCTGGAGGGCTAGCGGGGGGTACAATGAGCAGTTCTTC
>TRBV7-8|NA|TRBJ2-7|NA|16
CASSPRGGESSYEQYF
TGTGCCAGCAGCCCAAGGGGGGGCGAAAGCTCCTACGAGCAGTACTTC
>TRBV13|NA|TRBJ1-6|TRBD1|15
CASSPWDSGGSALHF
TGTGCCAGCAGCCCATGGGACAGTGGAGGTTCGGCCCTCCACTTT
>TRBV27|NA|TRBJ1-6|TRBD1|19
CASSLLLPGQGSYNSPLHF
TGTGCCAGCAGTTTACTCCTACCGGGACAGGGGTCTTATAATTCACCCCTCCACTTT